This is a list of T cell receptor beta chains from one sample in a study of CD8 T cells in ankylosing spondylitis. TCRdb analysed the 5' RACE reads with MiXCR anew, one entry per CDR3 protein. The sample contains roughly 150,000 distinct CDR3 sequences, roughly a third of which appear only once. Input material: synovial fluid, either unsorted or a sorted T cell fraction (not recorded which). These receptor sequences come from a male donor with ankylosing spondylitis. Both conserved end residues are part of each CDR3. The D gene is left open where the match is weak. Some rows mark clone size as missing; the rest say once, few, many or name a class of expanded clone.

J gene: TRBJ2-2
V gene: TRBV28
CDR3 length: 15
clone size: few
D gene: .
CDR3 DNA: TGTGCCAGCAGAGCGGGACAAACTAACACCGGGGAGCTGTTTTTT
CDR3 protein: CASRAGQTNTGELFF

J gene: TRBJ2-5
V gene: TRBV20-1
CDR3 length: 15
clone size: many
D gene: TRBD1
CDR3 DNA: TGCAGTGCCAAGACCAACCAGGGGGTATCAGGGACCCAGTACTTC
CDR3 protein: CSAKTNQGVSGTQYF

J gene: TRBJ2-5
V gene: TRBV29-1
CDR3 length: 16
clone size: .
D gene: .
CDR3 DNA: TGCAGCGTTGATGAGGGGGGCAGTACGGGGAAAGAGACCCAGTACTTC
CDR3 protein: CSVDEGGSTGKETQYF

J gene: TRBJ2-1
V gene: TRBV6-5
CDR3 length: 14
clone size: many
D gene: TRBD2
CDR3 DNA: TGTGCCAGCAGGCCGGGACTAGCGGGAGATGAGCAGTTCTTC
CDR3 protein: CASRPGLAGDEQFF

J gene: TRBJ1-2
V gene: TRBV20-1
CDR3 length: 11
clone size: .
D gene: TRBD1
CDR3 DNA: TGCAGTGCTTTCAGGGGGCTTGGCTACACCTTC
CDR3 protein: CSAFRGLGYTF

J gene: TRBJ2-1
V gene: TRBV7-2
CDR3 length: 13
clone size: .
D gene: .
CDR3 DNA: TGTGCCAGCAGCTTAAGAGGGGTGGACGAGCAGTTCTTC
CDR3 protein: CASSLRGVDEQFF

J gene: TRBJ1-4
V gene: TRBV4-2
CDR3 length: 17
clone size: .
D gene: TRBD1
CDR3 DNA: TGTGCCAGCAGCCAAGCACTCCAGGGGGCGGGTAATGAAAAACTGTTTTTT
CDR3 protein: CASSQALQGAGNEKLFF

J gene: TRBJ1-2
V gene: TRBV28
CDR3 length: 16
clone size: few
D gene: TRBD1
CDR3 DNA: TGTGCCAGCAGTTTCCCCCTGGGGGACAGTCGATATGGCTACACCTTC
CDR3 protein: CASSFPLGDSRYGYTF

J gene: TRBJ1-1
V gene: TRBV7-2
CDR3 length: 14
clone size: .
D gene: .
CDR3 DNA: TGTGCCAGCAGCTTATTGGGTGGCAAGGCTGAAGCTTTCTTT
CDR3 protein: CASSLLGGKAEAFF

J gene: TRBJ2-1
V gene: TRBV28
CDR3 length: 13
clone size: .
D gene: TRBD2
CDR3 DNA: TGTGCCAGCAGGGGGACTAGCGGGGGGGGTTTGTTCTTC
CDR3 protein: CASRGTSGGGLFF

J gene: TRBJ1-2
V gene: TRBV12-3/TRBV12-4
CDR3 length: 14
clone size: many
D gene: .
CDR3 DNA: TGTGCCAGCAGTTTAAGTTCGCAGAACTATGGCTACACCTTC
CDR3 protein: CASSLSSQNYGYTF

J gene: TRBJ2-7
V gene: TRBV12-3/TRBV12-4
CDR3 length: 14
clone size: few
D gene: TRBD1
CDR3 DNA: TGTGCCAGCAGTTTTCTGGACAGGAACTACGAGCAGTACTTC
CDR3 protein: CASSFLDRNYEQYF

J gene: TRBJ1-4
V gene: TRBV4-2
CDR3 length: 15
clone size: .
D gene: .
CDR3 DNA: TGTGCCAGCAGCCGGGGGGATTCCAGCAATGAAAAACTGTTTTTT
CDR3 protein: CASSRGDSSNEKLFF

J gene: TRBJ2-3
V gene: TRBV6-1
CDR3 length: 15
clone size: many
D gene: .
CDR3 DNA: TGTGCCAGCAGCCCCCTTGGCCGGTTCACAGATACGCAGTATTTT
CDR3 protein: CASSPLGRFTDTQYF

J gene: TRBJ2-7
V gene: TRBV2
CDR3 length: 18
clone size: .
D gene: TRBD2
CDR3 DNA: TGTGCCAGCAGTGAAGGCTCCTCTGAGCGGGGGGGCCGATACGAGCAGTACTTC
CDR3 protein: CASSEGSSERGGRYEQYF

J gene: TRBJ2-7
V gene: TRBV3-1
CDR3 length: 15
clone size: many
D gene: TRBD2
CDR3 DNA: TGTGCCAGCGGGCTAGCGGGCGCCGCGTCGGACGAGCAGTACTTC
CDR3 protein: CASGLAGAASDEQYF

J gene: TRBJ2-3
V gene: TRBV24-1
CDR3 length: 15
clone size: .
D gene: TRBD2
CDR3 DNA: TGTGCCACCAGTGACCCGTTACGGGAGGCAGATACGCAGTATTTT
CDR3 protein: CATSDPLREADTQYF

J gene: TRBJ1-1
V gene: TRBV18
CDR3 length: 14
clone size: few
D gene: .
CDR3 DNA: TGTGCCAGCTCACAATCGGGGGATACCACTGAAGCTTTCTTT
CDR3 protein: CASSQSGDTTEAFF

J gene: TRBJ2-7
V gene: TRBV5-1
CDR3 length: 16
clone size: .
D gene: .
CDR3 DNA: TGCGCCAGCAGCTCCCGCGGCCGACAAAGCTCCTACGAGCAGTACTTC
CDR3 protein: CASSSRGRQSSYEQYF

J gene: TRBJ2-2
V gene: TRBV2
CDR3 length: 14
clone size: many
D gene: .
CDR3 DNA: TGTGCCAGCAAAGGGCAGGGAAAGGCCGGGGAGCTGTTTTTT
CDR3 protein: CASKGQGKAGELFF

J gene: TRBJ2-2
V gene: TRBV30
CDR3 length: 16
clone size: many
D gene: TRBD1
CDR3 DNA: TGTGCCTGGAGTCCCCCGGGACAGGAAAACACCGGGGAGCTGTTTTTT
CDR3 protein: CAWSPPGQENTGELFF

J gene: TRBJ1-1
V gene: TRBV18
CDR3 length: 14
clone size: .
D gene: TRBD1
CDR3 DNA: TGTGCCAGCTCACCAACAGGGGGCCTTACTGAAGCTTTCTTT
CDR3 protein: CASSPTGGLTEAFF

J gene: TRBJ1-4
V gene: TRBV3-1
CDR3 length: 16
clone size: few
D gene: .
CDR3 DNA: TGTGCCAGCAGCCCAGTGTCAGGGTGGAGTAATGAAAAACTGTTTTTT
CDR3 protein: CASSPVSGWSNEKLFF

J gene: TRBJ2-1
V gene: TRBV12-3/TRBV12-4
CDR3 length: 15
clone size: few
D gene: TRBD2
CDR3 DNA: TGTGCCAGCAGTGCAAGCGGGAGGGCAATCAATGAGCAGTTCTTC
CDR3 protein: CASSASGRAINEQFF

J gene: TRBJ1-4
V gene: TRBV5-1
CDR3 length: 14
clone size: many
D gene: .
CDR3 DNA: TGCGCCAGCAGCCCTCAGGGGTTGGATGAAAAACTGTTTTTT
CDR3 protein: CASSPQGLDEKLFF

J gene: TRBJ2-7
V gene: TRBV10-3
CDR3 length: 12
clone size: .
D gene: TRBD2
CDR3 DNA: TGTGCCATCAGTGAGGGACTAGCCGAGCAGTACTTC
CDR3 protein: CAISEGLAEQYF

J gene: TRBJ2-7
V gene: TRBV5-1
CDR3 length: 16
clone size: few
D gene: .
CDR3 DNA: TGCGCCAGCAGCTTGGGGGGAGTCAACAGGGTGCTCGAGCAGTACTTC
CDR3 protein: CASSLGGVNRVLEQYF

J gene: TRBJ1-5
V gene: TRBV28
CDR3 length: 15
clone size: .
D gene: TRBD1
CDR3 DNA: TGTGCCAGCAGTTCGCACAGGGGTCGCAATCAGCCCCAGCATTTT
CDR3 protein: CASSSHRGRNQPQHF

J gene: TRBJ2-7
V gene: TRBV7-9
CDR3 length: 15
clone size: .
D gene: TRBD2
CDR3 DNA: TGTGCCAGCAGAAAGTCGGCGGGAGGGTCCTACGAGCAGTACTTC
CDR3 protein: CASRKSAGGSYEQYF

J gene: TRBJ2-3
V gene: TRBV7-3
CDR3 length: 16
clone size: many
D gene: .
CDR3 DNA: TGTGCCAGCAGCGTAACTAGTTCCCCCCCCACAGATACGCAGTATTTT
CDR3 protein: CASSVTSSPPTDTQYF

J gene: TRBJ2-2
V gene: TRBV5-1
CDR3 length: 17
clone size: .
D gene: TRBD2
CDR3 DNA: TGCGCCAGCAGCTTGTTTCCAGCGGGAGTCGACACCGGGGAGCTGTTTTTT
CDR3 protein: CASSLFPAGVDTGELFF

J gene: TRBJ1-6
V gene: TRBV7-2
CDR3 length: 15
clone size: .
D gene: TRBD1
CDR3 DNA: TGTGCCAGCAGCCCCCGGACAGGTCCTAATTCACCCCTCCACTTT
CDR3 protein: CASSPRTGPNSPLHF

J gene: TRBJ2-2
V gene: TRBV3-1
CDR3 length: 14
clone size: few
D gene: .
CDR3 DNA: TGTGCCAGCAGCCAAGTTAGGAACACCGGGGAGCTGTTTTTT
CDR3 protein: CASSQVRNTGELFF

J gene: TRBJ1-1
V gene: TRBV30
CDR3 length: 14
clone size: .
D gene: .
CDR3 DNA: TGTGCCTGCCCCCGGGGCTCGAGGGACACTGAAGCTTTCTTT
CDR3 protein: CACPRGSRDTEAFF

J gene: TRBJ1-1
V gene: TRBV29-1
CDR3 length: 11
clone size: .
D gene: .
CDR3 DNA: TGCAGCGTTGCGGCTTCCCAACGAGCTTTCTTT
CDR3 protein: CSVAASQRAFF

J gene: TRBJ1-6
V gene: TRBV7-8
CDR3 length: 16
clone size: .
D gene: .
CDR3 DNA: TGTGCCAGCAGCTCCAAACAGGGATTCTATAATTCACCCCTCCACTTT
CDR3 protein: CASSSKQGFYNSPLHF

J gene: TRBJ1-1
V gene: TRBV5-1
CDR3 length: 13
clone size: few
D gene: .
CDR3 DNA: TGCGCCAGCAACTTTCAAGAGGGTACTGAAGCTTTCTTT
CDR3 protein: CASNFQEGTEAFF

J gene: TRBJ1-1
V gene: TRBV5-1
CDR3 length: 13
clone size: .
D gene: .
CDR3 DNA: TGCGCCAGCAGCCAGGGACGGCTCACTGAAGCTTTCTTT
CDR3 protein: CASSQGRLTEAFF

J gene: TRBJ1-1
V gene: TRBV20-1
CDR3 length: 12
clone size: many
D gene: .
CDR3 DNA: TGCAGCTCTGGGAGGGCGGACACTGAAGCTTTCTTT
CDR3 protein: CSSGRADTEAFF

J gene: TRBJ2-2
V gene: TRBV7-2
CDR3 length: 16
clone size: .
D gene: .
CDR3 DNA: TGTGCCAGCAGCTTATTCCCCAGGGGAATGGCCGGGGAGCTGTTTTTT
CDR3 protein: CASSLFPRGMAGELFF

J gene: TRBJ2-3
V gene: TRBV12-3/TRBV12-4
CDR3 length: 14
clone size: many
D gene: .
CDR3 DNA: TGTGCCAGCAAAAACAGGGCTAGCACAGATACGCAGTATTTT
CDR3 protein: CASKNRASTDTQYF

J gene: TRBJ1-2
V gene: TRBV28
CDR3 length: 16
clone size: .
D gene: .
CDR3 DNA: TGTGCCAGCAGTTTGGGCAGTAGAAGGGGGGACCATGGGGGCACCTTC
CDR3 protein: CASSLGSRRGDHGGTF

J gene: TRBJ2-1
V gene: TRBV28
CDR3 length: 16
clone size: .
D gene: TRBD2
CDR3 DNA: TGTGCCAGCAGTTTTGGGGGAGGGAGCTCCTACAATGAGCAGTTCTTC
CDR3 protein: CASSFGGGSSYNEQFF

J gene: TRBJ2-3
V gene: TRBV5-1
CDR3 length: 15
clone size: few
D gene: .
CDR3 DNA: TGCGCCAGCAGCTTGGAAGCGTCCCAAGCAGATACGCAGTATTTT
CDR3 protein: CASSLEASQADTQYF

J gene: TRBJ2-2
V gene: TRBV6-1
CDR3 length: 15
clone size: few
D gene: .
CDR3 DNA: TGTGCCAGCAGTAATCCCGGGCCGAACACCGGGGAGCTGTTTTTT
CDR3 protein: CASSNPGPNTGELFF

J gene: TRBJ2-7
V gene: TRBV6-5
CDR3 length: 16
clone size: few
D gene: TRBD2
CDR3 DNA: TGTGCCAGCAGTTACTCCACTAGCGGCAGATCCTACGAGCAGTACTTC
CDR3 protein: CASSYSTSGRSYEQYF

J gene: TRBJ2-3
V gene: TRBV20-1
CDR3 length: 15
clone size: .
D gene: TRBD2
CDR3 DNA: TGCAGTGCCATAGTAGCGGGAGATGGAACAGATACGCAGTATTTT
CDR3 protein: CSAIVAGDGTDTQYF